The table lists the clone carrying this T cell receptor beta chain with a count of one. Its matching antigen is unknown. The data were obtained in a study of OX40 agonist ivuxolimab in advanced cancers. Overall study: Patients with hepatocellular carcinoma, melanoma, renal cell or head and neck cancer made up the dose-escalation patients.

The repertoire was sequenced with immunoSEQ multiplex PCR; TCRdb's copy has only in-frame clones and lacks some. The sample shows about 44,000 clones, under 90% of them seen only once. Germline V gives CDR1 MNHEY, CDR2 SMNVEV (reference sequence). There are 15 residues in the CDR3. Germline trimming cut 6 bases from V and 2 bases from J; bases unmatched to any gene: 4. Study-wide results and limits: Part of the nonresponder group also had normalized T-cell clonal expansion that was low.

The gene calls are TRBV27 and TRBJ2-2, with 9 nucleotides matching TRBD1. The source material was CD4+ or CD8+ T cells sorted from blood, sampled in a trial of the OX40 agonist ivuxolimab. The clonotype comes from an adult with an advanced solid tumor such as melanoma, head and neck, liver or kidney cancer. The CDR3 reads CASRPGQGNTGELFF. CDR3 sequence (DNA): TGTGCCAGCAGACCGGGACAGGGAAACACCGGGGAGCTGTTTTTT.